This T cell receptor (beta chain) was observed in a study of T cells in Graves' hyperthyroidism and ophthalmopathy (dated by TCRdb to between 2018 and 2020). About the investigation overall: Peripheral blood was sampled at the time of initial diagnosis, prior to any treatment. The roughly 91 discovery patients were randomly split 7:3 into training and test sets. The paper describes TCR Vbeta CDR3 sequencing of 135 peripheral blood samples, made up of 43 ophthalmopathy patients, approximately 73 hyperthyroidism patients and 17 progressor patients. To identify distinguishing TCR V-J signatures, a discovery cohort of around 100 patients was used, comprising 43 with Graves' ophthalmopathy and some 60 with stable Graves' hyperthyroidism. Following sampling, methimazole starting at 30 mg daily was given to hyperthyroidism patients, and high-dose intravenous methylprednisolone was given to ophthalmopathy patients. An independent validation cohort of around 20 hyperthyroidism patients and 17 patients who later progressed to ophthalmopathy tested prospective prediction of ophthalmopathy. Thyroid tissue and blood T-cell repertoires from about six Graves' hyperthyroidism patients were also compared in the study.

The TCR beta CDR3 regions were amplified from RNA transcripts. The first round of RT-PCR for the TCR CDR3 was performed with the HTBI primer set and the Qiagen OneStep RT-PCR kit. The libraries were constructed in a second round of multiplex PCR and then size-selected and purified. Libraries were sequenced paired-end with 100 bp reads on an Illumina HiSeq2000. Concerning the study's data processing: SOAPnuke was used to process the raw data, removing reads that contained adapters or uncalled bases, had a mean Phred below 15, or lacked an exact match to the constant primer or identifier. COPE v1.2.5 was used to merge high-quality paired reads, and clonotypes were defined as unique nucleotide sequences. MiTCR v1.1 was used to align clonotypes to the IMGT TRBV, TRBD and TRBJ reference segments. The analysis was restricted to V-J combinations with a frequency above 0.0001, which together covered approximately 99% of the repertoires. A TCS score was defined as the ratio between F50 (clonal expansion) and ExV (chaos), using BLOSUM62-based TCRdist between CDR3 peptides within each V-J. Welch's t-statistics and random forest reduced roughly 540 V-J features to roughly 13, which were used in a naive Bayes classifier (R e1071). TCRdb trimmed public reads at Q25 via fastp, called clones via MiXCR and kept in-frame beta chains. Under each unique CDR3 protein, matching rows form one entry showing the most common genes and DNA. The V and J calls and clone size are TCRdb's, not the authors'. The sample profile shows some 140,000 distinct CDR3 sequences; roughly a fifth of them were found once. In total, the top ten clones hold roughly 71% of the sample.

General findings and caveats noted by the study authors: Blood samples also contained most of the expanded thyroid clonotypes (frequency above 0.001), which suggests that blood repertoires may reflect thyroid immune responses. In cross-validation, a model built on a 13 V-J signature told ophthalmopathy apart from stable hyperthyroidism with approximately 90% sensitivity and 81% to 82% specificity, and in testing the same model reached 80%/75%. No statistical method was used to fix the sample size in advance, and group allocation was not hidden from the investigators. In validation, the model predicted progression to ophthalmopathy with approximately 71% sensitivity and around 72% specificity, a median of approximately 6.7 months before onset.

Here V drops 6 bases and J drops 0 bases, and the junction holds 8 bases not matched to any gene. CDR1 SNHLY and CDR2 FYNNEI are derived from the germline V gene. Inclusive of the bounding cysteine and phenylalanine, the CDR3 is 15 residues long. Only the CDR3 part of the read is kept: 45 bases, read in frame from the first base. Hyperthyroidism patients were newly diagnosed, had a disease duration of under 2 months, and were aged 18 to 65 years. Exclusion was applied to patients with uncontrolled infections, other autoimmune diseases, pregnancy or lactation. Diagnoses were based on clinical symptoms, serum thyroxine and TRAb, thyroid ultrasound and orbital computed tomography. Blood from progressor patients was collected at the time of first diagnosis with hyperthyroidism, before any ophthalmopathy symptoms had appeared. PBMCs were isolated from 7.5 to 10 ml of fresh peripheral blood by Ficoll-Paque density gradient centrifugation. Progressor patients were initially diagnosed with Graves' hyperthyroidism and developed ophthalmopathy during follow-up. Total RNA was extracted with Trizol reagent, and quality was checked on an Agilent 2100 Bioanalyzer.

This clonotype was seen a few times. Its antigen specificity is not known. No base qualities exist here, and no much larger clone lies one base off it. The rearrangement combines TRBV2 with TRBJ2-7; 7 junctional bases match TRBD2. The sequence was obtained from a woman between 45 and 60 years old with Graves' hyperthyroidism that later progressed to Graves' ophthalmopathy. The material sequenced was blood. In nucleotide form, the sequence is TGTGCCAGCAGAGTCTACGGCGGGGGCTCCTACGAGCAGTACTTC. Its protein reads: CASRVYGGGSYEQYF.